Listed here is a single T cell receptor beta chain. The antigen is undetermined. Between the trimmed V and J ends, which lost 1 base and 5 bases, there was a span of 23 bases. The CDR3 sequence is 18 residues long. Germline CDR1 is MGHRA and CDR2 is YSYEKL. The sample belongs to a study of neoadjuvant nivolumab and ipilimumab in lung cancer. Findings of the study overall: Higher pretherapy blood TCR richness went with higher resected-tumor richness.

Some clones are missing from TCRdb's copy, which holds only in-frame ones; the method was immunoSEQ multiplex PCR. The data show roughly 34,000 clones, with more than 90% seen just once and 2.1% held by the top ten. The material sequenced was peripheral blood, taken after neoadjuvant nivolumab, alone or with ipilimumab, at or shortly before surgery. This chain joins TRBV4-1 and TRBJ2-5; no clear D. The sequence was obtained from an adult with non-small cell lung cancer. Here the CDR3 reads CASSQGTYYGDIEETQYF. The CDR3 bases are TGCGCCAGCAGCCAAGGAACATACTATGGCGACATTGAGGAGACCCAGTACTTC.